The rows below give T cell receptor beta chains drawn from one sample of a study of shared clonotypes between healthy human individuals. The method was immunoSEQ multiplex PCR; TCRdb's version includes in-frame clones alone and lacks a portion of them. This table holds under 2,000,000 clones, less than 95% found once. Sequenced material: naive CD8+ T cells sorted from blood. All receptors come from a man aged 18 to 35 in good health. Each CDR3 is given with its conserved first and last residue. The D gene is left open where the match is weak. Rows may omit the clone size; those that give it use once, few, many or a size class.

TRBV7-9,NA,NA,TRBJ2-1,TGTGCCAGCAGCATCAATGAGCAGTTCTTC,CASSINEQFF
TRBV13,once,NA,TRBJ2-2,TGTGCCAGCAGCCCCAGAGGGCCGTCTTCTGGGGAGCTGTTTTTT,CASSPRGPSSGELFF
TRBV27,NA,NA,TRBJ1-6,TGTGCCAGCAGTTTCATGGGTGTGAGCGGATCCTATAATTCACCCCTCCACTTT,CASSFMGVSGSYNSPLHF
TRBV4-3,NA,NA,TRBJ1-1,TGCGCCAGCAGCCAAGACTCTTCCACTGAAGCTTTCTTT,CASSQDSSTEAFF
TRBV6-4,NA,TRBD2,TRBJ2-7,TGTGCCAGCAGTGATTTCGCTAGCGGGAGGGGCAGCTCCTACGAGCAGTACTTC,CASSDFASGRGSSYEQYF
TRBV10-3,NA,NA,TRBJ1-2,TGTGCCATCAGTGAGTCGGGAGGGACCAACTATGGCTACACCTTC,CAISESGGTNYGYTF
TRBV4-1,NA,NA,TRBJ2-5,TGCGCCAGCAGCCCGACGACGACTCTCACGCAAGAGACCCAGTACTTC,CASSPTTTLTQETQYF
TRBV13,once,NA,TRBJ2-3,TGTGCCAGCAGCTTAGGTCCCATCTCAGATACGCAGTATTTT,CASSLGPISDTQYF
TRBV10-1,NA,TRBD2,TRBJ2-3,TGCGCCAGCAGCCCCCAGCGGGGAAGCACAGATACGCAGTATTTT,CASSPQRGSTDTQYF
TRBV27,NA,TRBD2,TRBJ2-7,TGTGCCAGCGGGGATTGGCGGGAGGGAGGAGAGCAGTACTTC,CASGDWREGGEQYF
TRBV4-1,NA,NA,TRBJ2-1,TGCGCCAGCAGCCAGGAGGAAGGGGTGGGCTTAGGGGAGCAGTTCTTC,CASSQEEGVGLGEQFF
TRBV15,NA,NA,TRBJ2-2,TGTGCCACCAGCACCCTTAGTGGCGGGGAGCTGTTTTTT,CATSTLSGGELFF
TRBV11-2,NA,NA,TRBJ2-1,TGTGCCAGCAGCTTAGATCCAGGGGCCAATGAGCAGTTCTTC,CASSLDPGANEQFF
TRBV30,NA,NA,TRBJ2-7,TGTGCCTGGAGTGTGTTGGGGGGCTACGAGCAGTACTTC,CAWSVLGGYEQYF
TRBV6-1,few,NA,TRBJ1-1,TGTGCCAGCAGGGAAAACACTGAAGCTTTCTTT,CASRENTEAFF
TRBV6-6,NA,NA,TRBJ1-1,TGTGCCAGCAGTTACGGCGAAGCTTTCTTT,CASSYGEAFF
TRBV27,few,NA,TRBJ2-7,TGTGCCAGCAGTTGGGCCGCGGCCTACGAGCAGTACTTC,CASSWAAAYEQYF
TRBV7-8,NA,NA,TRBJ2-3,TGTGCCAGCAGCTTTGAGGCGGGGAGCACAGATACGCAGTATTTT,CASSFEAGSTDTQYF
TRBV7-7,NA,NA,TRBJ2-1,TGTGCTAGCAGCTGGAGGATCGCTAAGGTGGATGAGCAGTTCTTC,CASSWRIAKVDEQFF
TRBV10-2,NA,TRBD1,TRBJ2-7,TGCGCCAGCAGTGAGTCGAGTCAGGGGGAGTTCCGCGAGCAGTACTTC,CASSESSQGEFREQYF
TRBV7-9,NA,NA,TRBJ1-1,TGTGCCAGCAGCTATCCCCTCAGGGACGTTGGGACTGAAGCTTTCTTT,CASSYPLRDVGTEAFF
TRBV4-1,NA,NA,TRBJ2-7,TGCGCCAGCAGTCAAGAAGGGGAGTTAGGCTACGAGCAGTACTTC,CASSQEGELGYEQYF
TRBV9,NA,NA,TRBJ1-1,TGTGCCAGCAGCGTAGCGGAGGGGGGGGCGGGCACTGAAGCTTTCTTT,CASSVAEGGAGTEAFF
TRBV11-3,NA,TRBD2,TRBJ2-5,TGTGCCACTACGAAAGGGACTAGCGGGCCCCAAGAGACCCAGTACTTC,CATTKGTSGPQETQYF
TRBV7-3,NA,NA,TRBJ1-1,TGTGCCAGCAGCTCCAAGGAGGACCTCATGAACACTGAAGCTTTCTTT,CASSSKEDLMNTEAFF